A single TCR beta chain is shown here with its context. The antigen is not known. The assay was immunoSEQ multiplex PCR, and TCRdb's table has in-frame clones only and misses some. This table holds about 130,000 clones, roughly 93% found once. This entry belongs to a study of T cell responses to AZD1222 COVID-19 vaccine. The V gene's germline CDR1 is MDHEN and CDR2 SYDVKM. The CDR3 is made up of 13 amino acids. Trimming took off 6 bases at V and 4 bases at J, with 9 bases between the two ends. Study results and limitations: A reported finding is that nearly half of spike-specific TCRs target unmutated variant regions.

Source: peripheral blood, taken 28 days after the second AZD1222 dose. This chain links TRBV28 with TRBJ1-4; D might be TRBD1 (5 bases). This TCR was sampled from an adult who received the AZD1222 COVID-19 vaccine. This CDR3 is CASSRGDNEKLFF. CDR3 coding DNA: TGTGCCAGCAGCCGGGGGGATAATGAAAAACTGTTTTTT.